The sequence of this T cell receptor (beta chain) was determined in a study of CD8+ T cells in alopecia areata. Per germline, CDR1 ENHRY and CDR2 SYGVKD. The CDR3 is made up of 12 amino acids. The V end was cut by 2 bases, the J end by 4 bases, with 5 bases between. As the sequencing template, cDNA was produced by extracting RNA and reverse transcribing it. The repertoire was sequenced with immunoSEQ multiplex PCR; TCRdb's copy has only in-frame clones and lacks some. The repertoire has some 150,000 clones, under 60% of them found once; the top ten carry about 6%. The sample in question was CD4+ T cells sorted from blood, obtained at week 0. The TCR comes from a human donor with alopecia areata. The gene calls are TRBV10-3 and TRBJ1-1; D gene uncertain. The CDR3 nucleotides read TGTGCCATCAGTGAGCGAGGCACTGAAGCTTTCTTT. Residues: CAISERGTEAFF.